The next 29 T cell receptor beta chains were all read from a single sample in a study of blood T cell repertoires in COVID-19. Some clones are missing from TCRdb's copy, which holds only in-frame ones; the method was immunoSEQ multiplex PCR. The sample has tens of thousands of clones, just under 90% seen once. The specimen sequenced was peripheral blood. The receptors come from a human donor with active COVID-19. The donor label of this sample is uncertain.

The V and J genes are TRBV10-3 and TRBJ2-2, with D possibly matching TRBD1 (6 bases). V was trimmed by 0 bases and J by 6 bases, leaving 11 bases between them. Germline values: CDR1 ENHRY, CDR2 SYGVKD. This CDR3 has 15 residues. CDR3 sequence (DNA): TGTGCCATCAGTGAGTCCAGGGGCGGGCCCGGGGAGCTGTTTTTT. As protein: CAISESRGGPGELFF.

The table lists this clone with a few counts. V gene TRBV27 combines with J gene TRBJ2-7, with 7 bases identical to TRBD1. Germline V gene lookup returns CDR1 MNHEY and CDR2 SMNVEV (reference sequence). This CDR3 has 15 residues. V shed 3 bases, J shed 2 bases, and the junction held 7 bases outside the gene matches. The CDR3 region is CASSLETGIPYEQYF. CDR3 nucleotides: TGTGCCAGCAGTTTGGAGACAGGGATCCCCTACGAGCAGTACTTC.

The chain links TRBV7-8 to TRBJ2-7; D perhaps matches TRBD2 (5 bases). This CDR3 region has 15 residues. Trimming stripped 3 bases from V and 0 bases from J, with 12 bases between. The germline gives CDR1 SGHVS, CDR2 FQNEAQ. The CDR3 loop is CASSLEAVDSYEQYF. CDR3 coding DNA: TGTGCCAGCAGCTTGGAGGCGGTTGACTCCTACGAGCAGTACTTC.

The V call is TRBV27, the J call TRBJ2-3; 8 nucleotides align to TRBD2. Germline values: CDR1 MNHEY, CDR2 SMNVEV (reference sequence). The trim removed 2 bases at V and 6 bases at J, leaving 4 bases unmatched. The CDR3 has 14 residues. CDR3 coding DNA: TGTGCCAGCAGTTTAACGGGAGGGGTGGATACGCAGTATTTT. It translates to CASSLTGGVDTQYF.

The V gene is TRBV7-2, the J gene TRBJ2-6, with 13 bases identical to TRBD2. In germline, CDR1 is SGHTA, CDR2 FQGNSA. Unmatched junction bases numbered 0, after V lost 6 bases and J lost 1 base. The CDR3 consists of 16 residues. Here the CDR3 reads CASRLAGGSGANVLTF. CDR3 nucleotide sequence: TGTGCCAGCAGACTAGCGGGAGGGTCTGGGGCCAACGTCCTGACTTTC.

The DNA of the CDR3 is TGCGCCAGCAGCCATCCCTCCGGACAGGCTACCTCCTCTACTAACTATGGCTACACCTTC. It codes for CASSHPSGQATSSTNYGYTF. The rearrangement uses TRBV4-3 and TRBJ1-2; 7 positions match TRBD1. This CDR3 spans 20 amino acids. Germline V lookup: CDR1 LGHNA, CDR2 YSLEER. V lost 3 bases and J lost 0; bases outside the gene matches: 19.

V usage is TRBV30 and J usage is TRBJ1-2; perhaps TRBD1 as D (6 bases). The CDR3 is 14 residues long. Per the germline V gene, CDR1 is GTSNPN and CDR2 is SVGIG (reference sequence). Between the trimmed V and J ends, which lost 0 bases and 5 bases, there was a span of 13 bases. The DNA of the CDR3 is TGTGCCTGGAGTGTGACGGGGCAGGGGTATGGCTACACCTTC. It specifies CAWSVTGQGYGYTF. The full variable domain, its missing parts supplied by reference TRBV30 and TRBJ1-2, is SQTIHQWPATLVQPVGSPLSLECTVEGTSNPNLYWYRQAAGRGLQLLFYSVGIGQISSEVPQNLSASRPQDRQFILSSKKLLLSDSGFYLCAWSVTGQGYGYTFGSGTRLTVV.

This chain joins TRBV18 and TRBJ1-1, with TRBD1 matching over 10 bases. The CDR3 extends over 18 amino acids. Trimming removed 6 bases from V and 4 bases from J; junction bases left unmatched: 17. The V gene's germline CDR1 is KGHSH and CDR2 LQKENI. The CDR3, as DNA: TGTGCCAGCTCCCCCATGACAGGGGGCGGATTCTATGGCACTGAAGCTTTCTTT. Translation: CASSPMTGGGFYGTEAFF.

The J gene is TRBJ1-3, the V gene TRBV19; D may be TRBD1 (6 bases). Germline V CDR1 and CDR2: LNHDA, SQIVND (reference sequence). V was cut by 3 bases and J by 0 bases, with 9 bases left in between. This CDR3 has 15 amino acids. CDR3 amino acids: CASSIDRFSGNTIYF. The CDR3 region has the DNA TGTGCCAGTAGTATCGACAGGTTCTCTGGAAACACCATATATTTT.

CDR3 nucleotide sequence: TGTGCCAGCAGCTTAGAGGCAGGGAACACTGAAGCTTTCTTT. Amino acid sequence: CASSLEAGNTEAFF. The V and J genes are TRBV7-9 and TRBJ1-1; no clear D gene. V was trimmed by 1 base and J by 1 base, leaving 7 bases between them. This CDR3 has 14 residues. Germline assignment: CDR1 SEHNR and CDR2 FQNEAQ (reference sequence).

CDR3 protein: CASSEGGGLHKFF. CDR3 coding DNA: TGTGCCAGCAGTGAAGGGGGGGGACTACATAAGTTCTTC. This chain uses TRBV2 with TRBJ2-1; 7 bases align to TRBD2. Germline CDR1 is SNHLY and CDR2 is FYNNEI. The CDR3 is 13 residues long. Trimming at V came to 1 base and at J to 14 bases, leaving 8 bases not matched to a gene.

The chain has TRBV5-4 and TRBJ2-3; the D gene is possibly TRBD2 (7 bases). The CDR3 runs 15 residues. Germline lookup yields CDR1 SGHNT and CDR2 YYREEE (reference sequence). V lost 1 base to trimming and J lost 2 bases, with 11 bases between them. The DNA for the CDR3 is TGTGCCAGCAGCTTGCGGGGGGCCCTCACAGATACGCAGTATTTT. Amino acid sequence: CASSLRGALTDTQYF.

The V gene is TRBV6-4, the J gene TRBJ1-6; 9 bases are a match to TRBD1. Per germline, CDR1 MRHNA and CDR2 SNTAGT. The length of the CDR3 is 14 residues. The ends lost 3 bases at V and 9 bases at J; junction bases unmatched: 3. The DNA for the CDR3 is TGTGCCAGCAGTGAGGGACAGGGCTCTTCACCCCTCCACTTT. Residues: CASSEGQGSSPLHF.

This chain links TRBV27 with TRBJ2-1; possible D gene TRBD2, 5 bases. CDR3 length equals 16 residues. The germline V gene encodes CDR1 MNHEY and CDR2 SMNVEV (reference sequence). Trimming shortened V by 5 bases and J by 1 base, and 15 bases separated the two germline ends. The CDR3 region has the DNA TGTGCCAGCAGTCCGCTGGCGGGCCTTTCCTACAATGAGCAGTTCTTC. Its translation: CASSPLAGLSYNEQFF.

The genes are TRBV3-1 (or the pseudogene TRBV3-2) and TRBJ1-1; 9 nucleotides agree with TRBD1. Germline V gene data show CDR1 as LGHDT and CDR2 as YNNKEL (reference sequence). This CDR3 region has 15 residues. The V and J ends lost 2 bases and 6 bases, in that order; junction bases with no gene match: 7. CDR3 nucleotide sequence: TGTGCCAGCAGCCAAACAGGGACAGGGTGGGCTGAAGCTTTCTTT. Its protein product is CASSQTGTGWAEAFF.

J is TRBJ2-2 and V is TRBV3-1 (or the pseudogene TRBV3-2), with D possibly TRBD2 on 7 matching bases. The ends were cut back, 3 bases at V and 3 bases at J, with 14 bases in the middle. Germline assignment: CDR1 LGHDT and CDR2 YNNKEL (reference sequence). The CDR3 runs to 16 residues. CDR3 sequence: CASSQYGGGHTGELFF. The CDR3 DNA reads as TGTGCCAGCAGCCAGTACGGCGGGGGCCACACCGGGGAGCTGTTTTTT.

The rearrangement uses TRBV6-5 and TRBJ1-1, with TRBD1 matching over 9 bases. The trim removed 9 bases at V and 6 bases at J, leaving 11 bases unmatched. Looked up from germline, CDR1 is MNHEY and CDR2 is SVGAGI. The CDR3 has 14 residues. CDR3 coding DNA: TGTGCCAGATTCCGGGACAGGGTATATCCTGAAGCTTTCTTT. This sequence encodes CARFRDRVYPEAFF.

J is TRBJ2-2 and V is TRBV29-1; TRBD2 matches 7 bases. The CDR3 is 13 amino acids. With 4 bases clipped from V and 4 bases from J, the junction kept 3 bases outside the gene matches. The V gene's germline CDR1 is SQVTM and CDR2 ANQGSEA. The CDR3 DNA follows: TGCAGCGTTGTACGGGGGGTCACCGGGGAGCTGTTTTTT. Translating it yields CSVVRGVTGELFF.

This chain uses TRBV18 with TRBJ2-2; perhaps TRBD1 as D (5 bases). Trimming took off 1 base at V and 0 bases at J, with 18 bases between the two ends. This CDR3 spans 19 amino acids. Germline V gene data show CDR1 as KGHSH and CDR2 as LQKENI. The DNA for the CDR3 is TGTGCCAGCTCACCACTTTCGCAGGGATATAACGCGAACACCGGGGAGCTGTTTTTT. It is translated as CASSPLSQGYNANTGELFF.

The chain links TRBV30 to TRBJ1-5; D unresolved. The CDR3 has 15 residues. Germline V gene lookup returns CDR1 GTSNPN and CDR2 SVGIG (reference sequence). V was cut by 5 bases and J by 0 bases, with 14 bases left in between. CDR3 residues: CAWGTAISSNQPQHF. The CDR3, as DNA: TGTGCCTGGGGCACAGCCATCTCTAGCAATCAGCCCCAGCATTTT.

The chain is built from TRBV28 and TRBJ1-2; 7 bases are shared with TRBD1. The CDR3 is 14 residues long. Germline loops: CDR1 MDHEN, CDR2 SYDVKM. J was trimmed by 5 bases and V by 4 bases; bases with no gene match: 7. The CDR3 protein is CASSSPGQKYGYTF. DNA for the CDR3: TGTGCCAGCAGTTCCCCGGGACAGAAATATGGCTACACCTTC.

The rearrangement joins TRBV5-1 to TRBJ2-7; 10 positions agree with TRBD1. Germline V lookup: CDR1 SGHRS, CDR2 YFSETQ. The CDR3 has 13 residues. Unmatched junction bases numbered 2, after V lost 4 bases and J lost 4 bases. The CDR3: CASSDRGLYEQYF. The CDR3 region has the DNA TGCGCCAGCAGCGACAGGGGGCTATACGAGCAGTACTTC.

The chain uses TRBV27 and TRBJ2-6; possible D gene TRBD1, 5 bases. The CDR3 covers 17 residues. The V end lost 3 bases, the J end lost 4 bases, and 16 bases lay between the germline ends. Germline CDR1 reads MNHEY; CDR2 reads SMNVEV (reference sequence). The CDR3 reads CASSFQVGPGGANVLTF. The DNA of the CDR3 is TGTGCCAGCAGTTTTCAGGTGGGGCCGGGCGGGGCCAACGTCCTGACTTTC.

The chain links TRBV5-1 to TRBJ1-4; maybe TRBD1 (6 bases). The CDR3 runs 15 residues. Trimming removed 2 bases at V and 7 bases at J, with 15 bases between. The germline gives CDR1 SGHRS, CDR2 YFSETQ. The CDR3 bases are TGCGCCAGCAGCTTAACAGGGCTAAGTGGTGAAAAACTGTTTTTT. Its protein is CASSLTGLSGEKLFF.

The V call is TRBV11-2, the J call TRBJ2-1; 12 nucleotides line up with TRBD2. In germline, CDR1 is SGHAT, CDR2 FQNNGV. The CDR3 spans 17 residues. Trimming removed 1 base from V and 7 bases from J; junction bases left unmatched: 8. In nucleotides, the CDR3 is TGTGCCAGCAGCTTAGTCCTAGCGGGAGGGCCTGATAATGAGCAGTTCTTC. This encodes CASSLVLAGGPDNEQFF. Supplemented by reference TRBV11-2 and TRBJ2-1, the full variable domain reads EAGVAQSPRYKIIEKRQSVAFWCNPISGHATLYWYQQILGQGPKLLIQFQNNGVVDDSQLPKDRFSAERLKGVDSTLKIQPAKLEDSAVYLCASSLVLAGGPDNEQFFGPGTRLTVL.

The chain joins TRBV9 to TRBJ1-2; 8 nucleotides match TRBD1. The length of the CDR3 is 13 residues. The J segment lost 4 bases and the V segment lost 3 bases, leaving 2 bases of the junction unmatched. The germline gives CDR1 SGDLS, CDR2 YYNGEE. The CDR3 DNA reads TGTGCCAGCAGCGGGGGACAGGTCTATGGCTACACCTTC. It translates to CASSGGQVYGYTF.

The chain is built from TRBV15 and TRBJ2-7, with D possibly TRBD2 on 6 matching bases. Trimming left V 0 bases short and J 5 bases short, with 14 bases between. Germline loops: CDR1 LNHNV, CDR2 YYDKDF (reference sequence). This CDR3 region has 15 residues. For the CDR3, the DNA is TGTGCCACCAGCAGAGATAGGAGGGACGTGGACGAGCAGTACTTC. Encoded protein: CATSRDRRDVDEQYF.

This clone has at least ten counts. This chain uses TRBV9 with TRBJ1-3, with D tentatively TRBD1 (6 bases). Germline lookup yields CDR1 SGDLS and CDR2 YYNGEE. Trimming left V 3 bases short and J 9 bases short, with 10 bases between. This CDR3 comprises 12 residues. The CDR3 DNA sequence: TGTGCCAGCAGCGGTCAGGGGACCACCATATATTTT. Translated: CASSGQGTTIYF.

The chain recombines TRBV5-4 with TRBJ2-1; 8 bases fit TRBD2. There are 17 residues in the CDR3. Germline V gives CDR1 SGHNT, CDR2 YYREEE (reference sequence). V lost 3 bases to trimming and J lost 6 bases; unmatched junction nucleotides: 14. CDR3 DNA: TGTGCCAGCAGCTGGGGCGGAGGTAGCGGGATAAGCAATGAGCAGTTCTTC. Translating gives CASSWGGGSGISNEQFF.